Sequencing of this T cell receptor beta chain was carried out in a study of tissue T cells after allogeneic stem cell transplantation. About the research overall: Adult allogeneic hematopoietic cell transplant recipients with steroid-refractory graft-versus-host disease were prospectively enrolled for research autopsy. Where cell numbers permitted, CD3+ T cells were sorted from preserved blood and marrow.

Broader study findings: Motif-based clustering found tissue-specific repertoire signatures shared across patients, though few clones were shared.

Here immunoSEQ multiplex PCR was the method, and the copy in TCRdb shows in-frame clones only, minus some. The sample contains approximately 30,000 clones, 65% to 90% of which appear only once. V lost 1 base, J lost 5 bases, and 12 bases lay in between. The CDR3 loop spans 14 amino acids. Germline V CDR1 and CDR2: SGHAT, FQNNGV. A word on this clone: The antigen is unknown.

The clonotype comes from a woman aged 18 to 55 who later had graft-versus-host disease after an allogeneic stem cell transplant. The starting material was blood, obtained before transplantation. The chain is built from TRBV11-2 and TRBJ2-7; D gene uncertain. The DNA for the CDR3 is TGTGCCAGCAGCTTAGGGACCTGGGTCGACGAGCAGTACTTC. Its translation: CASSLGTWVDEQYF.